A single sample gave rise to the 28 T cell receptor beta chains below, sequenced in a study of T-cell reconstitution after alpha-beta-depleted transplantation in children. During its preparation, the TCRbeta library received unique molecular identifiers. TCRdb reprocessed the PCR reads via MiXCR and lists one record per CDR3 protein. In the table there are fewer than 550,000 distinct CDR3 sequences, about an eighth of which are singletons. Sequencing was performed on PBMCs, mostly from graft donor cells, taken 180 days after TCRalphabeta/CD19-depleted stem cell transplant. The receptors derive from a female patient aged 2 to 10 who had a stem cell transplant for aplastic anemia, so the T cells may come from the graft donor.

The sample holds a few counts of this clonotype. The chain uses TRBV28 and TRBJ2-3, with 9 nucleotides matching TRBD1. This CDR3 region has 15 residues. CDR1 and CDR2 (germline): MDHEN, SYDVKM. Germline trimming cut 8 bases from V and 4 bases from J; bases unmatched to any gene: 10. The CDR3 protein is CASSTPGTGPDTQYF. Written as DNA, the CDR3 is TGTGCCAGCTCGACCCCCGGGACAGGGCCAGATACGCAGTATTTT.

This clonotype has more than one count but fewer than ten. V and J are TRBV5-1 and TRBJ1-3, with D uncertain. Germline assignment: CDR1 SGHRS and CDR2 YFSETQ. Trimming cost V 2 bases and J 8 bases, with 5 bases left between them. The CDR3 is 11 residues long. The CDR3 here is CASSLEDTIYF. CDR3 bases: TGCGCCAGCAGCTTAGAGGACACCATATATTTT.

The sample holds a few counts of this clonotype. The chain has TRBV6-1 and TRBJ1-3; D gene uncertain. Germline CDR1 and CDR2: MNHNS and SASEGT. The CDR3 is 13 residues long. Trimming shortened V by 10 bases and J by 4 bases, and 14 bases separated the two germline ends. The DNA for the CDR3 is TGTGCCACTACCCGGGCAGCCGGAAACACCATATATTTT. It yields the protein CATTRAAGNTIYF.

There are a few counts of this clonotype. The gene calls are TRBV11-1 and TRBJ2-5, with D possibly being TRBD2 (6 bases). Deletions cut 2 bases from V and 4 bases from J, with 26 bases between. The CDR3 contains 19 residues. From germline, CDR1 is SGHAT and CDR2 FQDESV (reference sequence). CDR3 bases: TGTGCCAGCAGCTTATTTAAACCGAGTGGGGGGAGAGTCGGAGAGACCCAGTACTTC. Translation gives CASSLFKPSGGRVGETQYF.

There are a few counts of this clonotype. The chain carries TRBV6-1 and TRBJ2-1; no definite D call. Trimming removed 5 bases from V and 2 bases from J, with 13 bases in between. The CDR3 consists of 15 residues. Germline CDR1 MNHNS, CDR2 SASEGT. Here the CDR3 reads CASSISKSPYNEQFF. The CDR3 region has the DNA TGTGCCAGCAGTATCTCCAAGTCGCCCTACAATGAGCAGTTCTTC.

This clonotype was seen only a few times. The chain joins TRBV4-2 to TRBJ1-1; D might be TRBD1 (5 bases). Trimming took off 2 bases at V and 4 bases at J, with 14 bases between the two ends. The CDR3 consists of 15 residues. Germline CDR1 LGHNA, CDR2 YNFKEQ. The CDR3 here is CASSQTQGDGTEAFF. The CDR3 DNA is TGTGCCAGCAGCCAAACCCAGGGTGACGGCACTGAAGCTTTCTTT.

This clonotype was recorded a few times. The CDR3: CASSLWARITGVSSYEQYV. The DNA of the CDR3 is TGTGCCAGCAGCTTATGGGCCCGAATCACCGGGGTAAGCTCCTACGAGCAGTACGTC. The gene calls are TRBV7-8 and TRBJ2-7; tentatively, D is TRBD2 (5 bases). The V end lost 2 bases, the J end lost 0 bases, and 23 bases lay between the germline ends. CDR1 is SGHVS, CDR2 FQNEAQ, per germline. This CDR3 has 19 amino acids.

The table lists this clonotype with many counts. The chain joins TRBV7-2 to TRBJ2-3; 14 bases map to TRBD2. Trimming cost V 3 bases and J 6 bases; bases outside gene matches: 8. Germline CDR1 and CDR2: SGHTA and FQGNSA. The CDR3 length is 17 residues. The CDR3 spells CASSLEGLAGGRDTQYF. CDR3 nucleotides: TGTGCCAGCAGCTTGGAAGGACTAGCGGGAGGTCGGGATACGCAGTATTTT. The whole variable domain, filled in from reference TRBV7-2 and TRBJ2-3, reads GAGVSQSPSNKVTEKGKDVELRCDPISGHTALYWYRQSLGQGLEFLIYFQGNSAPDKSGLPSDRFSAERTGGSVSTLTIQRTQQEDSAVYLCASSLEGLAGGRDTQYFGPGTRLTVL.

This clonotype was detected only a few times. CDR3: CASSQALPYEQYF. The CDR3 nucleotides are TGCGCCAGCAGCCAAGCTTTACCCTACGAGCAGTACTTC. This chain links TRBV4-3 with TRBJ2-7, with D unclear. Germline V CDR1 and CDR2: LGHNA, YSLEER. The CDR3 runs to 13 residues. V was clipped by 1 base and J by 2 bases, with 6 bases between them.

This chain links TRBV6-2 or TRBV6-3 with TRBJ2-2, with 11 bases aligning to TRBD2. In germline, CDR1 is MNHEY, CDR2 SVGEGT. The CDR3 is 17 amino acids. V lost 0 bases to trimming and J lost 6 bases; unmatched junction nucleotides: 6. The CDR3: CASSYSELAGVAGELFF. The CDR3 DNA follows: TGTGCCAGCAGTTACTCAGAACTAGCGGGAGTGGCCGGGGAGCTGTTTTTT.

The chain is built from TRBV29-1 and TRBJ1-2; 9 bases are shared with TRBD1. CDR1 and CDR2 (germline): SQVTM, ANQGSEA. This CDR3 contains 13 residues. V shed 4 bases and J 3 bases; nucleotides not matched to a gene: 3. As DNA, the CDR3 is TGCAGCGTTGGGCGGACAGGGGACTATGGCTACACCTTC. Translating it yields CSVGRTGDYGYTF.

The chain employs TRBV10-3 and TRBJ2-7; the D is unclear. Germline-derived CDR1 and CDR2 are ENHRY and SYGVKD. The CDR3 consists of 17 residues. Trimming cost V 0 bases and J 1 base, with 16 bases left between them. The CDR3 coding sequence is TGTGCCATCAGTGAGTCGGGTCCCTTGGTAGCTTCCTACGAGCAGTACTTC. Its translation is CAISESGPLVASYEQYF.

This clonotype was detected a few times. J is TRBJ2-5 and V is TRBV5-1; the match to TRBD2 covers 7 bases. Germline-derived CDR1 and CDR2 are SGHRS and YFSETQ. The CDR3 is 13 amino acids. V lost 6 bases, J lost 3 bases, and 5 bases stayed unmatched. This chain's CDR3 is CASMTGGKETQYF. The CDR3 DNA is TGCGCCAGCATGACGGGAGGCAAAGAGACCCAGTACTTC.

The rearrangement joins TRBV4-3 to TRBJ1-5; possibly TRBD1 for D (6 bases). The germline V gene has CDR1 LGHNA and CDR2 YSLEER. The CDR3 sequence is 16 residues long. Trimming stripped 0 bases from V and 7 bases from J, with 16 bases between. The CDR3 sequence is CASSQDWGQDQQPQHF. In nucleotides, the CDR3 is TGCGCCAGCAGCCAAGATTGGGGACAAGATCAACAGCCCCAGCATTTT.

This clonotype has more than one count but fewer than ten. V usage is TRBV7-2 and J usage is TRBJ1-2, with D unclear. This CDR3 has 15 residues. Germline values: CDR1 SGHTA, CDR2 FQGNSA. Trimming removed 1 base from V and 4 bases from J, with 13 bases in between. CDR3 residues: CASSLVRRRVYGYTF. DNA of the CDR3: TGTGCCAGCAGCTTAGTCCGGAGACGGGTCTATGGCTACACCTTC.

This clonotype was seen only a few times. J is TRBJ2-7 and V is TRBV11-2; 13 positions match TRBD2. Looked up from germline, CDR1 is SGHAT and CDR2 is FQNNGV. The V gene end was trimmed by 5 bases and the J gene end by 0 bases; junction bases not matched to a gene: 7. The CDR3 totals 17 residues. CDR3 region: CASSIRTSGSLSYEQYV. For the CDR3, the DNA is TGTGCCAGCAGCATCCGGACTAGCGGGAGCCTCTCCTACGAGCAGTACGTC.

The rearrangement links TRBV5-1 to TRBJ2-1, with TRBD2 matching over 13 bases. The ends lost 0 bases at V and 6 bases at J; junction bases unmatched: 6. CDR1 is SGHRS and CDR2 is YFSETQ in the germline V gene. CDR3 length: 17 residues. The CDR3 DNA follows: TGCGCCAGCAGCTTGGTGCCCACTAGCGGGAGGGCCAATGAGCAGTTCTTC. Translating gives CASSLVPTSGRANEQFF.

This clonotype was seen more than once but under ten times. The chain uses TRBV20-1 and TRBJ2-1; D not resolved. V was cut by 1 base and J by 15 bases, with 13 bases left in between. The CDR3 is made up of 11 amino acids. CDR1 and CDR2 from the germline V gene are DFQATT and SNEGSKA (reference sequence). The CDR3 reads CSARGILNPFF. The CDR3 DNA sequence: TGCAGTGCTAGAGGTATCCTAAATCCGTTCTTC.

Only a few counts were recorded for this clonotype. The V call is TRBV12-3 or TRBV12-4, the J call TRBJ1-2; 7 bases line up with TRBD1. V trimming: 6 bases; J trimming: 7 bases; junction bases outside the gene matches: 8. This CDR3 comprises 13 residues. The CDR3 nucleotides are TGTGCCAGCAGCATACAGGGGTACGTTGGCTACACCTTC. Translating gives CASSIQGYVGYTF.

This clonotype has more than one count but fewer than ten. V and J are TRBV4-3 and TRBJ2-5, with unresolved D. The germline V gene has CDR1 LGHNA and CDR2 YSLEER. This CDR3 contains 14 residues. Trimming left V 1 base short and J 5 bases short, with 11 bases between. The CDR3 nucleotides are TGCGCCAGCAGCCAAGTGGCATCCCGGGAGACCCAGTACTTC. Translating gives CASSQVASRETQYF.

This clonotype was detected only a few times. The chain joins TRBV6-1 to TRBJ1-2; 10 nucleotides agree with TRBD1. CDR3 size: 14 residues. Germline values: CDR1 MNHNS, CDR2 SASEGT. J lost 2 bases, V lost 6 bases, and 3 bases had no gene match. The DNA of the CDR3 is TGTGCCAGCAGCGACAGGGGGCAGAACTATGGCTACACCTTC. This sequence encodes CASSDRGQNYGYTF.

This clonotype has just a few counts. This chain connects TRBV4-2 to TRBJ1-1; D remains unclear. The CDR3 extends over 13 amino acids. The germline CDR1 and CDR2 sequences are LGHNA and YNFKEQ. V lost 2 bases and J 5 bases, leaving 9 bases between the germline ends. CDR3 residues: CASSQTARTEAFF. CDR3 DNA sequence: TGTGCCAGCAGCCAAACCGCAAGGACTGAAGCTTTCTTT.

DNA for the CDR3: TGTGCCAGCAGTTACGAAGTGGTAGACACCGGGGAGCTGTTTTTT. It translates to CASSYEVVDTGELFF. This chain uses TRBV6-2 or TRBV6-3 with TRBJ2-2, with D unresolved. Looked up from germline, CDR1 is MNHEY and CDR2 is SVGEGT. The V gene lost 2 bases and the J gene lost 3 bases, with 10 bases spanning the gap. There are 15 residues in the CDR3.

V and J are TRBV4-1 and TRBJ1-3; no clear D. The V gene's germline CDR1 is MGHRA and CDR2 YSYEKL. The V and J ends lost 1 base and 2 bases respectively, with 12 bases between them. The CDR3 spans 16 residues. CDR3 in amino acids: CASSQAREHAGNTIYF. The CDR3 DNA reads TGCGCCAGCAGCCAAGCACGGGAACACGCTGGAAACACCATATATTTT.

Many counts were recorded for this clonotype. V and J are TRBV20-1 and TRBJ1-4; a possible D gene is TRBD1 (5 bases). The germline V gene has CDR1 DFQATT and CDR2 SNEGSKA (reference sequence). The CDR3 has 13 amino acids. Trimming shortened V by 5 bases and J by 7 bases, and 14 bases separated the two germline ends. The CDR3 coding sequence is TGCAGTGCTGACAGTCTGGGGGGTGAAAAACTGTTTTTT. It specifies CSADSLGGEKLFF.

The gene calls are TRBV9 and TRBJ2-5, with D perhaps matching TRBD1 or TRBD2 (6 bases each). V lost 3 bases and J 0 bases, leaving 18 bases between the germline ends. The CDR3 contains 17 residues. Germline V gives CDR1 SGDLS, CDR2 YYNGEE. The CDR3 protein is CASSGGGQIWYQETQYF. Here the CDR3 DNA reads TGTGCCAGCAGCGGAGGGGGGCAGATATGGTACCAAGAGACCCAGTACTTC.

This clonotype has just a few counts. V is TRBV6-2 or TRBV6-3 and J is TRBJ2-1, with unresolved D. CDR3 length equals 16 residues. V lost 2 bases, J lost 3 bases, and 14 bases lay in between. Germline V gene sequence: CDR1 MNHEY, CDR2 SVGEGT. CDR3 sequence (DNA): TGTGCCAGCAGTTACCCAAAAGGGCGCTACTACAATGAGCAGTTCTTC. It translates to CASSYPKGRYYNEQFF.

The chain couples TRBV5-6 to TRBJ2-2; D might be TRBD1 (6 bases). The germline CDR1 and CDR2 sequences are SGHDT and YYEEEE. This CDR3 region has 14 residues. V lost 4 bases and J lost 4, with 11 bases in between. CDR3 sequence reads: CASSPGQITGELFF. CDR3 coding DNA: TGTGCCAGCAGCCCCGGACAGATCACCGGGGAGCTGTTTTTT.